This entry features one T cell receptor (beta chain) sequence. No antigen is known for it. These data originate in a study of cytomegalovirus exposure and HLA in healthy donors. General study findings and limits: HLA allele associations emerged for some 16,000 TCR beta sequences in a later analysis, at 0.05 false discovery rate. As a later analysis revealed, the rate of TCR association differed by HLA locus, with DRB1 most and HLA-C fewest.

PCR used 60 Vbeta primers and 13 Jbeta primers. Sequencing was performed with immunoSEQ multiplex PCR; in TCRdb, only in-frame clones are kept and a portion is missing. The sample lists some 120,000 clones, approximately 74% seen once, with 5.5% to 8.5% in the top ten. This CDR3 is built from 14 residues. Trimming took 5 bases from V and 7 from J, leaving 15 bases between them. Germline CDR1 SGHVS, CDR2 FQNEAQ. All the people who gave samples were healthy bone marrow donors. The sequence was obtained from a man in his forties in good health and CMV-seropositive. The V and J genes are TRBV7-8 and TRBJ1-5; D is undetermined. Material: PBMCs. The DNA for the CDR3 is TGTGCCAGCAGCCCCACCCCCGAGTCCCAGCCCCAGCATTTT. Translation gives CASSPTPESQPQHF.